The following is a T cell receptor beta chain sequence with its context. A much larger clone differs from this one at a single base, so this may be a read error. In germline, CDR1 is MNHEY, CDR2 SMNVEV (reference sequence). V was cut by 5 bases and J by 3 bases, with 17 bases left in between. The CDR3 is 16 residues long. The authors ran a second PCR of 7 to 11 cycles using a sample-barcoded 5' primer and a J-beta primer mix. Via MiXCR, TCRdb re-called the 5' RACE reads, giving one row per CDR3 protein. The table shows about 780,000 distinct CDR3 sequences, with around 50% occurring only once. The sample belongs to a study of blood T cells in healthy people across ages. Study-wide context: T cells yielded about one barcoded beta molecule per two cells through template switching.

Per sample, no less than 5 micrograms of total RNA were extracted. The V and J genes are TRBV27 and TRBJ2-1; D remains unclear. This clonotype was obtained from a man older than 75 in good health. Input material: blood. In DNA form, the CDR3 reads TGTGCCAGCAGTCGCCGAGCTTGCGGTGTCTACAATGAGCAGTTCTTC. Amino acid sequence: CASSRRACGVYNEQFF.